The rows below give T cell receptor beta chains drawn from one sample of a study of blood T cell repertoires in COVID-19. Sequencing was performed with immunoSEQ multiplex PCR; in TCRdb, only in-frame clones are kept and a portion is missing. This repertoire shows around 130,000 clones, around 80% found once; its top ten account for less than 2%. The sequenced sample consisted of peripheral blood. The receptors were sampled from a man aged 65 to 85 with acute or convalescent COVID-19. Both conserved end residues are part of each CDR3. Each record gives: J gene, clone size, D gene, CDR3 length, V gene, CDR3 DNA, CDR3 protein. D genes are given only for firm matches. Size is omitted from some rows. Given values are once, few, many or a class for expanded clones.

J: TRBJ1-6; size: NA; D: NA; length: 13; V: TRBV10-2; DNA: TGCGCCAGCACCCGATCGGGGGGTTCACCCCTCCACTTT; CDR3: CASTRSGGSPLHF
J: TRBJ2-6; size: NA; D: NA; length: 15; V: TRBV6-1; DNA: TGTGCCAGCAGTGAAAGCCTCTCTGGGGCCAACGTCCTGACTTTC; CDR3: CASSESLSGANVLTF
J: TRBJ2-4; size: once; D: TRBD2; length: 18; V: TRBV7-2; DNA: TGTGCCAGCAGCTTAACCGCTAGCGGGGGGGTCGGCAAAAACATTCAGTACTTC; CDR3: CASSLTASGGVGKNIQYF
J: TRBJ2-3; size: NA; D: TRBD2; length: 15; V: TRBV6-5; DNA: TGTGCCAGCAAACCTAGCGGGGGCTACACAGATACGCAGTATTTT; CDR3: CASKPSGGYTDTQYF
J: TRBJ1-2; size: NA; D: NA; length: 16; V: TRBV5-6; DNA: TGTGCCAGCAGCTTGTTTACGCGGGCACTAAACTATGGCTACACCTTC; CDR3: CASSLFTRALNYGYTF
J: TRBJ1-5; size: NA; D: TRBD1; length: 12; V: TRBV12-3/TRBV12-4; DNA: TGTGCCAGCAGTCTCGGACAGGGCGCCCAGCATTTT; CDR3: CASSLGQGAQHF
J: TRBJ2-1; size: NA; D: TRBD1; length: 15; V: TRBV9; DNA: TGTGCCAGCAGCCCCGGACAGGCAACTTTTCTTGAGCAGTTCTTC; CDR3: CASSPGQATFLEQFF
J: TRBJ1-6; size: NA; D: TRBD1; length: 16; V: TRBV5-6; DNA: TGTGCCAGCAGCTTTCAGGGGGTTAGCTATAATTCACCCCTCCACTTT; CDR3: CASSFQGVSYNSPLHF
J: TRBJ2-5; size: few; D: TRBD2; length: 16; V: TRBV6-2/TRBV6-3; DNA: TGTGCCAGCAGCCGTCGGACTAGCGGGGTTGTCGAGACCCAGTACTTC; CDR3: CASSRRTSGVVETQYF
J: TRBJ2-7; size: NA; D: TRBD1; length: 15; V: TRBV2; DNA: TGTGCCAGCACCTCGGCCCGACAGGGGGTTTACGAGCAGTACTTC; CDR3: CASTSARQGVYEQYF
J: TRBJ2-5; size: NA; D: TRBD1; length: 17; V: TRBV4-1; DNA: TGCGCCAGCAGCCAGCTCTACCCAGGGGGCGGGTCAGAGACCCAGTACTTC; CDR3: CASSQLYPGGGSETQYF
J: TRBJ2-2; size: NA; D: TRBD2; length: 16; V: TRBV9; DNA: TGTGCCAGCAGCGATAGCGGGGGGTCTAACACCGGGGAGCTGTTTTTT; CDR3: CASSDSGGSNTGELFF
J: TRBJ1-2; size: NA; D: TRBD1; length: 14; V: TRBV19; DNA: TGTGCCAGTAGTAAAGGGGGACAGGGGAATGGCTACACCTTC; CDR3: CASSKGGQGNGYTF
J: TRBJ1-1; size: few; D: NA; length: 18; V: TRBV6-4; DNA: TGTGCCAGCAGCGGCCCTCTGGGACCGAAGGGGGAAAACACTGAAGCTTTCTTT; CDR3: CASSGPLGPKGENTEAFF
J: TRBJ2-3; size: NA; D: NA; length: 14; V: TRBV28; DNA: TGTGCCAGCAGGGCCTGGGACTTCACAGATACGCAGTATTTT; CDR3: CASRAWDFTDTQYF
J: TRBJ2-3; size: NA; D: TRBD2; length: 19; V: TRBV5-8; DNA: TGTGCCAGCAGCGAGACTAGCGGGTCCTGGCGGTTGGTCACAGATACGCAGTATTTT; CDR3: CASSETSGSWRLVTDTQYF
J: TRBJ1-1; size: NA; D: TRBD1; length: 13; V: TRBV29-1; DNA: TGCAGCGTTGAGACAGGGATGAACACTGAAGCTTTCTTT; CDR3: CSVETGMNTEAFF
J: TRBJ1-2; size: NA; D: NA; length: 13; V: TRBV5-4; DNA: TGTGCCAGCAGCCCGGGTCGGGAGGGTGGCTACACCTTC; CDR3: CASSPGREGGYTF
J: TRBJ1-2; size: few; D: TRBD1; length: 14; V: TRBV3-1/TRBV3-2; DNA: TGTGCCAGCAGCGCGAGCGAGGGGGCCGGAGGCTACACCTTC; CDR3: CASSASEGAGGYTF
J: TRBJ2-7; size: NA; D: TRBD1; length: 14; V: TRBV14; DNA: TGTGCCAGCAGCCCGGACAGGGCCTCCTACGAGCAGTACTTC; CDR3: CASSPDRASYEQYF
J: TRBJ2-3; size: NA; D: TRBD2; length: 17; V: TRBV19; DNA: TGTGCCAGTAGTATGGGAGGGCACTCCGGGGGCACAGATACGCAGTATTTT; CDR3: CASSMGGHSGGTDTQYF
J: TRBJ2-1; size: NA; D: NA; length: 13; V: TRBV25-1; DNA: TGTGCCAGCAGTGACCCGACAGGATATGAGCAGTTCTTC; CDR3: CASSDPTGYEQFF
J: TRBJ1-1; size: NA; D: NA; length: 15; V: TRBV6-6; DNA: TGTGCCAGCAGTTTTACCCCGACAGGGAACACTGAAGCTTTCTTT; CDR3: CASSFTPTGNTEAFF
J: TRBJ1-1; size: NA; D: NA; length: 11; V: TRBV5-8; DNA: TGTGCCAGTTCTGAGGAGACTGTGGGTTTCTTT; CDR3: CASSEETVGFF
J: TRBJ2-4; size: NA; D: NA; length: 14; V: TRBV10-3; DNA: TGTGCCATCAGAGCCAGGGGCCCCTCGGACATTCAGTACTTC; CDR3: CAIRARGPSDIQYF
J: TRBJ2-1; size: NA; D: TRBD2; length: 15; V: TRBV7-3; DNA: TGTGCCAGCAGCAACACCGGGACTAGCTACAATGAGCAGTTCTTC; CDR3: CASSNTGTSYNEQFF
J: TRBJ2-7; size: NA; D: TRBD2; length: 16; V: TRBV7-9; DNA: TGTGCCAGCAGTTTTGGGACTAGCGGGGGCAGGGGCGAGCAGTACTTC; CDR3: CASSFGTSGGRGEQYF
J: TRBJ2-2; size: NA; D: TRBD2; length: 15; V: TRBV3-1/TRBV3-2; DNA: TGTGCCAGCAGCCTTAGCGGGATAGGCACCGGGGAGCTGTTTTTT; CDR3: CASSLSGIGTGELFF
J: TRBJ1-4; size: NA; D: TRBD1; length: 17; V: TRBV5-1; DNA: TGCGCCAGCAGCTTGGAGGGACAGTACTCAACTAATGAAAAACTGTTTTTT; CDR3: CASSLEGQYSTNEKLFF
J: TRBJ2-3; size: NA; D: NA; length: 15; V: TRBV7-2; DNA: TGTGCCAGCAGCTTAGTTGGCGGTCCCACAGATACGCAGTATTTT; CDR3: CASSLVGGPTDTQYF
J: TRBJ1-1; size: NA; D: NA; length: 11; V: TRBV6-5; DNA: TGTGCCAGCAGCCCCGGGTCCAAAGCTTTCTTT; CDR3: CASSPGSKAFF
J: TRBJ2-7; size: NA; D: NA; length: 14; V: TRBV4-1; DNA: TGCGCCAGCAGCCAAGATCGGGGGGCGCGCGAGCAGTACTTC; CDR3: CASSQDRGAREQYF
J: TRBJ2-3; size: NA; D: NA; length: 14; V: TRBV7-2; DNA: TGTGCCAGCAGCTTAGTAAGCTTCATCGATACGCAGTATTTT; CDR3: CASSLVSFIDTQYF
J: TRBJ2-1; size: NA; D: NA; length: 15; V: TRBV24-1; DNA: TGTGCCACCAGTGCCTCAGGGAGGAAGGACAATGAGCAGTTCTTC; CDR3: CATSASGRKDNEQFF
J: TRBJ2-7; size: NA; D: TRBD2; length: 16; V: TRBV6-5; DNA: TGTGCCAGCAGTTTCGTCTCTAGCGGGGCCGCTAGTGTGCAGTACTTC; CDR3: CASSFVSSGAASVQYF
J: TRBJ2-7; size: NA; D: TRBD1; length: 14; V: TRBV27; DNA: TGTGCCAGCAGTCGGGACAGGGCCTCCTACGAGCAGTACTTC; CDR3: CASSRDRASYEQYF
J: TRBJ1-2; size: NA; D: NA; length: 15; V: TRBV4-1; DNA: TGCGCCAGCAGCCAAGTGGGTGCGGGCGAATATGGCTACACCTTC; CDR3: CASSQVGAGEYGYTF
J: TRBJ2-3; size: few; D: TRBD2; length: 15; V: TRBV5-4; DNA: TGTGCCAGCAGCTTGTCAAGCGGGGAGACAGATACGCAGTATTTT; CDR3: CASSLSSGETDTQYF
J: TRBJ1-4; size: NA; D: TRBD1; length: 16; V: TRBV7-9; DNA: TGTGCCAGCAGCCCCGGGACAGGGATACAGAATGAAAAACTGTTTTTT; CDR3: CASSPGTGIQNEKLFF
J: TRBJ1-2; size: NA; D: TRBD1; length: 11; V: TRBV20-1; DNA: TGCAGTGCGAGACGAGGGGGCGGCTACACCTTC; CDR3: CSARRGGGYTF
J: TRBJ1-1; size: once; D: NA; length: 14; V: TRBV10-2; DNA: TGCGCCAGCAGGGGAGGACGGATGAACACTGAAGCTTTCTTT; CDR3: CASRGGRMNTEAFF
J: TRBJ2-2; size: NA; D: NA; length: 17; V: TRBV11-2; DNA: TGTGCCAGCAGCTGGTCGACCGCTTTTAGGGGCACCGGGGAGCTGTTTTTT; CDR3: CASSWSTAFRGTGELFF
J: TRBJ1-2; size: NA; D: TRBD1; length: 15; V: TRBV3-1/TRBV3-2; DNA: TGTGCCAGCAGCCTACTGGCAGGGGGATCCGGTGGCTACACCTTC; CDR3: CASSLLAGGSGGYTF
J: TRBJ1-6; size: NA; D: TRBD1; length: 14; V: TRBV6-5; DNA: TGTGCCAGCAGCCCGACAGGGAACAATTCACCCCTCCACTTT; CDR3: CASSPTGNNSPLHF
J: TRBJ2-7; size: NA; D: NA; length: 13; V: TRBV12-3/TRBV12-4; DNA: TGTGCCAGCAGCCGAGCGGTGACCTACGAGCAGTACTTC; CDR3: CASSRAVTYEQYF
J: TRBJ2-2; size: NA; D: NA; length: 14; V: TRBV4-1; DNA: TGCGCCAGCAGCCAAGACGGAGGTCCCGGGGAGCTGTTTTTT; CDR3: CASSQDGGPGELFF
J: TRBJ2-3; size: NA; D: TRBD2; length: 16; V: TRBV5-5; DNA: TGTGCCAGCAGCAAGACTAGCGGGGAATTGGTAGATACGCAGTATTTT; CDR3: CASSKTSGELVDTQYF
J: TRBJ2-3; size: NA; D: NA; length: 16; V: TRBV7-5; DNA: TGTGCCAGAGGAAAAGGGACTAGCGGGTGCACAGATACGCAGTATTTT; CDR3: CARGKGTSGCTDTQYF
J: TRBJ1-1; size: NA; D: TRBD1; length: 16; V: TRBV27; DNA: TGTGCCAGCATGAGAAGGGGGGACAGCCCGCATCCCAGAGCTTTCTTT; CDR3: CASMRRGDSPHPRAFF
J: TRBJ1-5; size: NA; D: NA; length: 16; V: TRBV21-1; DNA: TGTGCCAGCAGCCAGAGGGGGGGACGGAAGGATCAGCCCCAGCATTTT; CDR3: CASSQRGGRKDQPQHF
J: TRBJ2-3; size: NA; D: TRBD2; length: 18; V: TRBV4-2; DNA: TGTGCCAGCAGCCAAGACCTAGCGGGGGGGCCAGGCACAGATACGCAGTATTTT; CDR3: CASSQDLAGGPGTDTQYF
J: TRBJ2-2; size: NA; D: NA; length: 15; V: TRBV30; DNA: TGTGCCTGGACCCCGGAAGGGGTTTCTGCCGGGGAGCTGTTTTTT; CDR3: CAWTPEGVSAGELFF
J: TRBJ1-1; size: NA; D: NA; length: 13; V: TRBV3-1/TRBV3-2; DNA: TGTGCCAGCAGCCAAGTGGCAGGGACTGAAGCTTTCTTT; CDR3: CASSQVAGTEAFF